The 2 T cell receptor beta chains given below trace back to one sample, sequenced in a study of shared T cell receptors in the human thymus. Profiled with immunoSEQ multiplex PCR; TCRdb holds only in-frame clones, not every one. The sample holds hundreds of thousands of clones, 88% seen once. In addition, the sample was reused for a study of human thymus T cells.

Sequencing was performed on thymocytes. The receptors here all came from a boy under two years old with a congenital heart defect.

This sequence joins TRBV6-5 and TRBJ2-7; 8 positions agree with TRBD2. The germline V gene encodes CDR1 MNHEY and CDR2 SVGAGI. V was pared by 6 bases and J by 3 bases, with 4 bases of the junction left unmatched. This CDR3 spans 13 amino acids. The CDR3 coding sequence is TGTGCCAGCAGCGGGAGGGTCCTCTACGAGCAGTACTTC. Amino acid sequence: CASSGRVLYEQYF.

This chain links TRBV14 with TRBJ2-7, with D possibly TRBD1 on 6 matching bases. Germline V gene lookup returns CDR1 SGHDN and CDR2 FVKESK. V lost 4 bases and J lost 5, with 24 bases in between. This CDR3 has 17 residues. CDR3 DNA: TGTGCCAGCAGCCTTCTTCCCAGTCCCGGGACAACCCACGAGCAGTACTTC. It is translated as CASSLLPSPGTTHEQYF.